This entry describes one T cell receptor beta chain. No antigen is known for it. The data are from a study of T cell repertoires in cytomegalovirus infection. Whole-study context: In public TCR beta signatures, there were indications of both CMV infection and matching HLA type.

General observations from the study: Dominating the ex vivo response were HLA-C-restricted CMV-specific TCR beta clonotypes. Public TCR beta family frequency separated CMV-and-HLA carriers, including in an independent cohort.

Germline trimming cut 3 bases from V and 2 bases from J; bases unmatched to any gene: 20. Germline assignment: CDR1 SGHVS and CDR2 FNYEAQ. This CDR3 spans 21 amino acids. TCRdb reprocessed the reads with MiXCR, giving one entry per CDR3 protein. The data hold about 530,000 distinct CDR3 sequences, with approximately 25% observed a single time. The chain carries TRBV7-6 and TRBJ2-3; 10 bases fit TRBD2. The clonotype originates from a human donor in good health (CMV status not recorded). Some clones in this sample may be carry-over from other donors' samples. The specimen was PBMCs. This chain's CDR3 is CASSLDHYSGRDGGDTDTQYF. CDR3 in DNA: TGTGCCAGCAGCTTGGACCATTACAGCGGGAGGGATGGGGGCGACACAGATACGCAGTATTTT.